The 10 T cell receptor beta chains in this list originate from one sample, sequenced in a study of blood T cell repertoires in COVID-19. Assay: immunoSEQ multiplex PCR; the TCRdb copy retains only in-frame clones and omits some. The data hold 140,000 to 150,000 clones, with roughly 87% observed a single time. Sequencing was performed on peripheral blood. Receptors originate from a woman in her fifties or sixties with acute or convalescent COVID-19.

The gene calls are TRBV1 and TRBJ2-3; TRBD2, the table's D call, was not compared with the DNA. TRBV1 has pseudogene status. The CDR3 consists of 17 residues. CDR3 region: CTSSQVTSGGHTDTQYF. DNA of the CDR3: TGCACCAGCAGCCAAGTAACTAGCGGGGGGCACACAGATACGCAGTATTTT.

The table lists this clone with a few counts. Here the CDR3 reads CASSLVGTANSPLHF. CDR3 sequence (DNA): TGTGCCAGCAGCTTAGTAGGGACAGCCAATTCACCCCTCCACTTT. This chain joins TRBV11-2 and TRBJ1-6, with 7 positions matching TRBD1. Germline CDR1 and CDR2: SGHAT and FQNNGV. V shed 1 base, J shed 7 bases, and the junction held 4 bases outside the gene matches. This CDR3 has 15 amino acids.

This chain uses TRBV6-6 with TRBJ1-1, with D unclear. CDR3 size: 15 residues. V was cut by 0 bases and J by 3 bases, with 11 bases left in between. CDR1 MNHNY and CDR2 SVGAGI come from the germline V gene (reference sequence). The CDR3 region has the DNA TGTGCCAGCAGTTACTCGAATGGGGAGGACACTGAAGCTTTCTTT. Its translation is CASSYSNGEDTEAFF.

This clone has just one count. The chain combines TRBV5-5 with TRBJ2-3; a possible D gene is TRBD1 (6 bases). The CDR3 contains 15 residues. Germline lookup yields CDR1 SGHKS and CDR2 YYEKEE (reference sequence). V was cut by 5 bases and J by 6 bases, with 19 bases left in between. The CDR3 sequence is CASSYTGPPADTQYF. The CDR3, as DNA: TGTGCCAGCAGTTATACAGGGCCGCCAGCGGATACGCAGTATTTT. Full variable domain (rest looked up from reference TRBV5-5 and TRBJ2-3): DAGVTQSPTHLIKTRGQQVTLRCSPISGHKSVSWYQQVLGQGPQFIFQYYEKEERGRGNFPDRFSARQFPNYSSELNVNALLLGDSALYLCASSYTGPPADTQYFGPGTRLTVL.

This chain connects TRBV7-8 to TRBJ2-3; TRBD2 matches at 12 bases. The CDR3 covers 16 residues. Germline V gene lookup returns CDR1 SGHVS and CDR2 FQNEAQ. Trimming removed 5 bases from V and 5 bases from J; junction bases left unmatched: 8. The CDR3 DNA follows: TGTGCCAGCAGCACCCGACTAGCGGGGGTAGGAGATACGCAGTATTTT. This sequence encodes CASSTRLAGVGDTQYF.

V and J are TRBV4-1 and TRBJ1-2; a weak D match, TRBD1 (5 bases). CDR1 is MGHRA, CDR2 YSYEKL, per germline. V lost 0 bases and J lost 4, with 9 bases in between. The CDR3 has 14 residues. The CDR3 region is CASSQEGVTYGYTF. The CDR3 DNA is TGCGCCAGCAGCCAAGAAGGGGTTACCTATGGCTACACCTTC.

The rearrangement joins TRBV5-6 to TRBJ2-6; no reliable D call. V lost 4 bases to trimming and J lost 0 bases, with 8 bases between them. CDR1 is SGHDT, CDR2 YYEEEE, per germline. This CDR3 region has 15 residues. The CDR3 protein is CASSPQISGANVLTF. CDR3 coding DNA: TGTGCCAGCAGCCCCCAAATCTCTGGGGCCAACGTCCTGACTTTC.

Here the CDR3 reads CASKSTSTTGELFF. The CDR3 nucleotides read TGTGCCAGCAAGTCCACTAGCACTACCGGGGAGCTGTTTTTT. V and J are TRBV9 and TRBJ2-2; the D gene is possibly TRBD2 (6 bases). With 6 bases removed from V and 5 bases from J, the gap between germline ends came to 14 bases. The CDR3 runs 14 residues. Germline V gives CDR1 SGDLS, CDR2 YYNGEE.

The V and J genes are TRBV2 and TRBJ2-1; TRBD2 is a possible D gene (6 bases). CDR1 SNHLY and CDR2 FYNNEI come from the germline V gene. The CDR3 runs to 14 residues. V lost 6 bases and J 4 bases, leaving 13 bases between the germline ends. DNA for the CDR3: TGTGCCAGCAGACCGGGACTTTCGTACAATGAGCAGTTCTTC. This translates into CASRPGLSYNEQFF.

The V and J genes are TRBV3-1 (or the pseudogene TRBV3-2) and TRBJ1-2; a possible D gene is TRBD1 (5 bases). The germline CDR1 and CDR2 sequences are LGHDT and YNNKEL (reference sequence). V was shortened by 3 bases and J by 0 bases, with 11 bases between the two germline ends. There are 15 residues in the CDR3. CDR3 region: CASSQRDGSNYGYTF. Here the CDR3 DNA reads TGTGCCAGCAGCCAGCGGGACGGGTCTAACTATGGCTACACCTTC.